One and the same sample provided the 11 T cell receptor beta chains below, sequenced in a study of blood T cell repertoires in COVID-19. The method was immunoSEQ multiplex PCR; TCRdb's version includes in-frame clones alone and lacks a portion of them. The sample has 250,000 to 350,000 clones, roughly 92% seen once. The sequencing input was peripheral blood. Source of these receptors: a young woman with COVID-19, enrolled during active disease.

CDR3 in amino acids: CASSFDRGLGTEAFF. The CDR3 nucleotides read TGTGCCAGTAGTTTCGACAGGGGGCTGGGCACTGAAGCTTTCTTT. The genes are TRBV19 and TRBJ1-1; 10 bases align to TRBD1. This CDR3 comprises 15 residues. Germline V CDR1 and CDR2: LNHDA, SQIVND (reference sequence). J gave up 4 bases and V 5 bases, and 7 bases lay outside the gene matches.

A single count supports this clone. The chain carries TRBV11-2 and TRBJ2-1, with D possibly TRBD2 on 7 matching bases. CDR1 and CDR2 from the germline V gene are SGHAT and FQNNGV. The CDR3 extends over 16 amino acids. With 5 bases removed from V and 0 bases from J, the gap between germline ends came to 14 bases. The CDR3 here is CASSLRGGDSYNEQFF. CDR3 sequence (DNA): TGTGCCAGCAGCCTGAGGGGGGGAGACTCCTACAATGAGCAGTTCTTC.

The CDR3 DNA reads TGCGCCAGCAGCTTGGGCCTAAATCTCGGGGAGCTGTTTTTT. This gives the protein CASSLGLNLGELFF. The chain has TRBV5-1 and TRBJ2-2, with D hard to call. This CDR3 comprises 14 residues. The V end lost 0 bases, the J end lost 7 bases, and 10 bases lay between the germline ends. Germline assignment: CDR1 SGHRS and CDR2 YFSETQ.

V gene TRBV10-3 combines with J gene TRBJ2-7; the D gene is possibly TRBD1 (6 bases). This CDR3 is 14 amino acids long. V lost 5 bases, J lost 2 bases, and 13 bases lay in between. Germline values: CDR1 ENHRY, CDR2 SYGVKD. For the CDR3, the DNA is TGTGCCATCAGTAGGGACACGGAGACCTACGAGCAGTACTTC. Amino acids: CAISRDTETYEQYF.

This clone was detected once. The CDR3 is CAWTPGQGLISNQPQHF. The CDR3 nucleotides are TGTGCCTGGACCCCGGGACAGGGGCTTATTAGCAATCAGCCCCAGCATTTT. The V call is TRBV30, the J call TRBJ1-5; 10 bases are a match to TRBD1. The ends lost 4 bases at V and 0 bases at J; junction bases unmatched: 9. The CDR3 is 17 amino acids. CDR1 is GTSNPN, CDR2 SVGIG, per germline (reference sequence).

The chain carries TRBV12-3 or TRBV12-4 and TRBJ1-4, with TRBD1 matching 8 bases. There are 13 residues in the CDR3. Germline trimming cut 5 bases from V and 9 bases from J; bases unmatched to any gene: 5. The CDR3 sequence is CASSTRDRQKLFF. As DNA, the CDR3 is TGTGCCAGCAGTACTCGGGACAGGCAAAAACTGTTTTTT.

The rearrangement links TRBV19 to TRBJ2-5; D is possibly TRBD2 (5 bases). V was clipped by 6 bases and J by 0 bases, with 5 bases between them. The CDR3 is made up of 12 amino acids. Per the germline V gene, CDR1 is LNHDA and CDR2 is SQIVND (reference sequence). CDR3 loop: CASRRDQETQYF. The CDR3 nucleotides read TGTGCCAGTAGGAGGGACCAAGAGACCCAGTACTTC.

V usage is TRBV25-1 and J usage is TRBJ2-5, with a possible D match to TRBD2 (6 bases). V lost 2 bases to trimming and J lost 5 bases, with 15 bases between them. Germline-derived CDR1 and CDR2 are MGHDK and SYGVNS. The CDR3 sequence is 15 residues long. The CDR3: CASSETAGGMETQYF. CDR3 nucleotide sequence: TGTGCCAGCAGTGAAACGGCCGGGGGAATGGAGACCCAGTACTTC. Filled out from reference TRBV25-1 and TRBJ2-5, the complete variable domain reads EADIYQTPRYLVIGTGKKITLECSQTMGHDKMYWYQQDPGMELHLIHYSYGVNSTEKGDLSSESTVSRIRTEHFPLTLESARPSHTSQYLCASSETAGGMETQYFGPGTRLLVL.

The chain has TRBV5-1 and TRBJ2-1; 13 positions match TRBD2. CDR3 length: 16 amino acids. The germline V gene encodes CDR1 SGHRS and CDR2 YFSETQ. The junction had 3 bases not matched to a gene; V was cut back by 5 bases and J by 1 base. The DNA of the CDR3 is TGCGCCAGCAGAGGGACTAGCGGGGTATCCTACAATGAGCAGTTCTTC. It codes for CASRGTSGVSYNEQFF.

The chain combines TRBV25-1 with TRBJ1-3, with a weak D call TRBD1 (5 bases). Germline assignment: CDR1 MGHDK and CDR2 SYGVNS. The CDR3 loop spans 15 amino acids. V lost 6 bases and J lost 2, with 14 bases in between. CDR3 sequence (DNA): TGTGCCAGCAGCGAACTCAGGGATCCTGGAAACACCATATATTTT. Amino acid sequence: CASSELRDPGNTIYF.

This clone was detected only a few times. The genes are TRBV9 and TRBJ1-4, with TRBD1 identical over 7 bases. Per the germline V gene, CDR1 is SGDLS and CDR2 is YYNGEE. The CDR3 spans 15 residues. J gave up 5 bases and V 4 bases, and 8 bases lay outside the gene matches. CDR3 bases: TGTGCCAGCAGCACCTTGACAGGGAACAATGAAAAACTGTTTTTT. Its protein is CASSTLTGNNEKLFF.